These T cell receptor beta chains were read from a single sample in a study of kidney transplant recipient with SARS-CoV-2 infection. TCRdb ran MiXCR on the reads and lists one entry per CDR3 protein. The sample lists fewer than 250,000 distinct CDR3 sequences, around 26% seen once, with almost 7.5% in the top ten. Sequences were derived from a blood sample, sampled at baseline and on day 111 from a kidney transplant recipient. The receptors here all came from a male patient aged 30 to 39 who had COVID-19 and was a kidney transplant recipient. Some T cells could come from the graft donor. Both conserved end residues are part of each CDR3. A D gene is named only where the DNA matches it firmly. Size values are once, few and many counts, or a class for expanded clones, and some rows have none.

D,size,J,V,CDR3,DNA
NA,many,TRBJ1-2,TRBV7-1,CASSTYSHEGKTYGYTF,TGTGCCAGCAGCACATACTCTCACGAGGGAAAGACCTATGGCTACACCTTC
NA,many,TRBJ1-6,TRBV2,CASSEQGFTYNSPLHF,TGTGCCAGCAGTGAACAAGGGTTTACCTATAATTCACCCCTCCACTTT
TRBD2,many,TRBJ2-1,TRBV12-3/TRBV12-4,CASSLVPGLDNEQFF,TGTGCCAGCAGTTTGGTCCCGGGACTAGACAATGAGCAGTTCTTC
TRBD2,few,TRBJ2-1,TRBV29-1,CSVEGSGRMEQFF,TGCAGCGTTGAAGGTAGCGGGAGGATGGAGCAGTTCTTC
NA,NA,TRBJ1-4,TRBV6-2/TRBV6-3,CASSYRLRGRMEKLFF,TGTGCCAGCAGTTACCGACTTAGAGGCCGTATGGAAAAACTGTTTTTT
NA,NA,TRBJ2-5,TRBV27,CASSPLPPNQETQYF,TGTGCCAGCAGCCCCCTACCCCCCAACCAAGAGACCCAGTACTTC
NA,many,TRBJ1-2,TRBV5-1,CASPERSVRKTYGYTF,TGCGCCAGCCCGGAAAGATCGGTTCGAAAGACCTATGGCTACACCTTC
NA,many,TRBJ1-1,TRBV11-2,CASLGLGTEAFF,TGTGCCAGCTTGGGGTTGGGGACTGAAGCTTTCTTT
TRBD2,few,TRBJ2-3,TRBV19,CASSLPSGRDTQYF,TGTGCCAGTAGTCTTCCTAGCGGGAGAGATACGCAGTATTTT
TRBD2,many,TRBJ2-5,TRBV12-3/TRBV12-4,CASSSYQGGETQYF,TGTGCCAGCAGTAGTTACCAGGGAGGGGAGACCCAGTACTTC
NA,many,TRBJ1-1,TRBV21-1,CASILPGQKKNTEAFF,TGTGCCAGCATCTTGCCGGGACAGAAAAAGAACACTGAAGCTTTCTTT
NA,many,TRBJ2-5,TRBV5-1,CASSLFTTQETQYF,TGCGCCAGCAGCTTGTTTACTACCCAAGAGACCCAGTACTTC
NA,NA,TRBJ2-1,TRBV7-3,CASSTGLPSEQFF,TGTGCCAGCAGCACGGGACTCCCCAGTGAGCAGTTCTTC
TRBD1,many,TRBJ1-1,TRBV2,CASSARQGGYEAFF,TGTGCCAGCAGTGCACGACAGGGGGGGTATGAAGCTTTCTTT